This entry concerns a single T cell receptor (beta chain). The sample belongs to a study of blood T cell repertoires in COVID-19. Per the original methods: By means of reference gene primer amplification, nucleated cell counts were estimated. Libraries were prepared by immunoSEQ multiplex PCR; TCRdb keeps only in-frame clonotypes and omits some of them. V and J calls and clone size are given by that table; D and trimming were obtained from the DNA. The sample has 200,000 to 250,000 clones; 70% to 90% are singletons. The V gene end was trimmed by 8 bases and the J gene end by 7 bases; junction bases not matched to a gene: 6. The CDR3 sequence is 12 residues long. The germline gives CDR1 SGHAT, CDR2 FQNNGV.

The chain couples TRBV11-2 to TRBJ1-2; 8 bases fit TRBD1. This clonotype was obtained from a young woman who had recovered from COVID-19. The specimen sequenced was peripheral blood. DNA of the CDR3: TGTGCCAGCTCGGACAGGGTGGGTGGCTACACCTTC. This translates into CASSDRVGGYTF. The full variable domain, in which reference TRBV11-2 and TRBJ1-2 provide the parts outside the CDR3, is EAGVAQSPRYKIIEKRQSVAFWCNPISGHATLYWYQQILGQGPKLLIQFQNNGVVDDSQLPKDRFSAERLKGVDSTLKIQPAKLEDSAVYLCASSDRVGGYTFGSGTRLTVV.